The 26 T cell receptor beta chains presented below share a single source sample, sequenced in a study of shared clonotypes between healthy human individuals. Libraries were prepared by immunoSEQ multiplex PCR; TCRdb keeps only in-frame clonotypes and omits some of them. This sample carries some 1 million clones, roughly 70% of them seen once, and the ten largest clones take around 1.4%. Specimen: memory CD4+ T cells sorted from blood. Described subset: CD45RA-negative fraction. These receptors were obtained from a young man in good health.

V usage is TRBV11-2 and J usage is TRBJ2-7; 9 nucleotides line up with TRBD1. The CDR3 has 15 residues. V was pared by 2 bases and J by 7 bases, with 9 bases of the junction left unmatched. CDR1 SGHAT and CDR2 FQNNGV come from the germline V gene. The CDR3 DNA reads TGTGCCAGCAGCTTATGGCGCCAGGGACAGGGAGAGCAGTACTTC. Translation gives CASSLWRQGQGEQYF.

As concerns this clone: The identical CDR3 is also encoded by other nucleotide sequences in the sample. The chain recombines TRBV5-1 with TRBJ1-1; D is unclear. The CDR3 sequence is 15 residues long. V lost 0 bases and J 2 bases, leaving 11 bases between the germline ends. Germline V gene sequence: CDR1 SGHRS, CDR2 YFSETQ. The CDR3: CASSLGQAINTEAFF. The DNA of the CDR3 is TGCGCCAGCAGCTTGGGCCAAGCGATTAACACTGAAGCTTTCTTT.

The V gene is TRBV15, the J gene TRBJ2-2; 11 nucleotides match TRBD2. The CDR3 contains 17 residues. Germline-derived CDR1 and CDR2 are LNHNV and YYDKDF (reference sequence). V lost 5 bases and J lost 7; bases outside the gene matches: 12. In DNA, the CDR3 is TGTGCCACCAGCCCGAAGGTGACTAGCGGGGATCACGGGGAGCTGTTTTTT. Its protein is CATSPKVTSGDHGELFF.

The V and J genes are TRBV5-1 and TRBJ2-3, with 15 bases aligning to TRBD2. The CDR3 has 17 amino acids. CDR1 and CDR2 (germline): SGHRS, YFSETQ. The trim removed 2 bases at V and 0 bases at J, leaving 1 base unmatched. The CDR3 is CASSLGLAGGSTDTQYF. DNA of the CDR3: TGCGCCAGCAGCTTAGGACTAGCGGGAGGGAGCACAGATACGCAGTATTTT.

With regard to this clone: One junction end disagrees with the germline gene, perhaps due to a read error. The V and J genes are TRBV5-4 and TRBJ1-1; a weak D match, TRBD1 (6 bases). Germline CDR1 reads SGHNT; CDR2 reads YYREEE (reference sequence). This CDR3 has 15 amino acids. The CDR3 reads CASSQDDRLNTEAFF. CDR3 DNA sequence: TGCGCCAGCAGCCAAGATGACAGGCTGAACACTGAAGCTTTCTTT.

On this clone: This sample also contains other DNA sequences that code for the same CDR3. This chain links TRBV6-5 with TRBJ1-1; no definite D call. Trimming pared 1 base from V and 2 bases from J, leaving 5 bases between. Germline CDR1 reads MNHEY; CDR2 reads SVGAGI. The CDR3 consists of 13 residues. CDR3 protein: CASSYLGNTEAFF. DNA of the CDR3: TGTGCCAGCAGTTACTTGGGTAACACTGAAGCTTTCTTT.

The chain recombines TRBV23-1 with TRBJ2-3; D gene ambiguous. TRBV23-1 is treated as an ORF (open reading frame) with a function not yet certain. This CDR3 is 11 amino acids long. Trimming removed 5 bases at V and 4 bases at J, with 4 bases between. CDR3 coding DNA: TGCGCCAGCAGTGGTGCAGATACGCAGTATTTT. Translated: CASSGADTQYF.

This chain connects TRBV7-6 to TRBJ2-2; D is perhaps TRBD1 (7 bases). This CDR3 region has 16 residues. Trimming removed 1 base from V and 2 bases from J, with 11 bases in between. The germline V gene has CDR1 SGHVS and CDR2 FNYEAQ. CDR3 bases: TGTGCCAGCAGCTTAGTGGAGGGGGCAAACACCGGGGAGCTGTTTTTT. Translation gives CASSLVEGANTGELFF.

A few counts support this clone. The rearrangement links TRBV4-1 to TRBJ1-5; possible D gene TRBD1, 5 bases. The V end was cut by 3 bases, the J end by 7 bases, with 16 bases between. This CDR3 is 15 amino acids long. CDR1 is MGHRA, CDR2 YSYEKL, per germline. This CDR3 reads CASSQEPSGMQPQHF. In DNA form, the CDR3 reads TGCGCCAGCAGCCAGGAGCCCTCAGGGATGCAGCCCCAGCATTTT.

The DNA for the CDR3 is TGTGCCAGCAGTTTTCCCACCGGACAGGGTTCTTTTCAGCCCCAGCATTTT. This sequence encodes CASSFPTGQGSFQPQHF. This chain joins TRBV28 and TRBJ1-5, with 8 bases matching TRBD1. This CDR3 has 17 amino acids. Germline-derived CDR1 and CDR2 are MDHEN and SYDVKM. V gave up 3 bases and J gave up 6 bases; unmatched junction bases: 13.

The rearrangement links TRBV28 to TRBJ1-5; a weak D match, TRBD1 (5 bases). This CDR3 is 14 amino acids long. From germline, CDR1 is MDHEN and CDR2 SYDVKM. The germline V and J ends were trimmed by 6 bases and 2 bases, with 11 bases remaining between them. The CDR3 bases are TGTGCCAGCAGGCAGGGCTTTCGCAATCAGCCCCAGCATTTT. Its translation: CASRQGFRNQPQHF. The whole variable domain, filled in from reference TRBV28 and TRBJ1-5, reads DVKVTQSSRYLVKRTGEKVFLECVQDMDHENMFWYRQDPGLGLRLIYFSYDVKMKEKGDIPEGYSVSREKKERFSLILESASTNQTSMYLCASRQGFRNQPQHFGDGTRLSIL.

The V gene is TRBV10-2, the J gene TRBJ2-1, with D tentatively TRBD1 (5 bases). The V gene lost 8 bases and the J gene lost 4 bases, with 21 bases spanning the gap. This CDR3 spans 16 amino acids. Germline CDR1 WSHSY, CDR2 SAAADI. CDR3 amino acids: CASYDRSIFLYNEQFF. For the CDR3, the DNA is TGCGCCAGCTATGACAGATCTATCTTCCTTTACAATGAGCAGTTCTTC.

This clone was observed a few times. V usage is TRBV7-2 and J usage is TRBJ2-5, with D possibly being TRBD1 (6 bases). The germline V gene encodes CDR1 SGHTA and CDR2 FQGNSA. V lost 6 bases and J lost 1, with 12 bases in between. The CDR3 has 14 amino acids. The CDR3 here is CASSTDSVQETQYF. CDR3 in DNA: TGTGCCAGCAGTACGGACAGTGTCCAAGAGACCCAGTACTTC.

The chain recombines TRBV28 with TRBJ1-5, with TRBD1 matching 7 bases. The CDR3 has 14 residues. The germline CDR1 and CDR2 sequences are MDHEN and SYDVKM. The J segment lost 6 bases and the V segment lost 5 bases, leaving 7 bases of the junction unmatched. The CDR3 sequence: CASSPGGKSQPQHF. The CDR3 DNA follows: TGTGCCAGCAGTCCAGGGGGGAAGAGTCAGCCCCAGCATTTT.

This clone has more than one count but fewer than ten. The chain recombines TRBV7-8 with TRBJ2-7; 9 bases match TRBD2. Unmatched junction bases numbered 6, after V lost 3 bases and J lost 6 bases. The V gene's germline CDR1 is SGHVS and CDR2 FQNEAQ. This CDR3 is 14 amino acids long. The CDR3 DNA is TGTGCCAGCAGCTTTCTAGCGGGGCCCGGCGAGCAGTACTTC. Amino acid sequence: CASSFLAGPGEQYF.

The chain uses TRBV5-6 and TRBJ2-1; 9 positions match TRBD1. With V trimmed by 3 bases and J by 0 bases, 4 bases remained unmatched. This CDR3 is built from 16 residues. The germline V gene encodes CDR1 SGHDT and CDR2 YYEEEE. This chain's CDR3 is CASSYDRGSSYNEQFF. The CDR3 DNA is TGTGCCAGCAGCTATGACAGGGGGAGCTCCTACAATGAGCAGTTCTTC. The whole variable domain, filled in from reference TRBV5-6 and TRBJ2-1, reads DAGVTQSPTHLIKTRGQQVTLRCSPKSGHDTVSWYQQALGQGPQFIFQYYEEEERQRGNFPDRFSGHQFPNYSSELNVNALLLGDSALYLCASSYDRGSSYNEQFFGPGTRLTVL.

This clone is a singleton in its sample. The rearrangement joins TRBV19 to TRBJ1-2; D gene unclear. The germline V and J ends were trimmed by 5 bases and 4 bases, with 8 bases remaining between them. Looked up from germline, CDR1 is LNHDA and CDR2 is SQIVND (reference sequence). The CDR3 is 12 residues long. The CDR3 here is CASSLWGYGYTF. The CDR3 DNA is TGTGCCAGTAGTCTTTGGGGCTATGGCTACACCTTC.

This clone was counted at least ten times. The CDR3 coding sequence is TGTGCCAGCAGTGTTCAGGGAGCCAAAAACATTCAGTACTTC. Protein: CASSVQGAKNIQYF. The V gene is TRBV2, the J gene TRBJ2-4; possibly TRBD1 for D (5 bases). Trimming pared 4 bases from V and 0 bases from J, leaving 7 bases between. This CDR3 is 14 amino acids long. Per germline, CDR1 SNHLY and CDR2 FYNNEI. Variable domain in full (rest from reference TRBV2 and TRBJ2-4): EPEVTQTPSHQVTQMGQEVILRCVPISNHLYFYWYRQILGQKVEFLVSFYNNEISEKSEIFDDQFSVERPDGSNFTLKIRSTKLEDSAMYFCASSVQGAKNIQYFGAGTRLSVL.

The rearrangement joins TRBV5-1 to TRBJ2-5, with 9 bases fitting TRBD1. CDR3 size: 18 residues. Per germline, CDR1 SGHRS and CDR2 YFSETQ. Trimming at V came to 2 bases and at J to 2 bases, leaving 13 bases not matched to a gene. For the CDR3, the DNA is TGCGCCAGCAGCTTTAGGTACAGGGGGCCCACGGGGCAAGAGACCCAGTACTTC. Its translation is CASSFRYRGPTGQETQYF.

V gene TRBV7-9 combines with J gene TRBJ2-1, with 11 bases aligning to TRBD2. Losses at the gene ends were 1 base for V and 8 bases for J; bases not matched to a gene: 4. This CDR3 is built from 15 residues. Per germline, CDR1 SEHNR and CDR2 FQNEAQ (reference sequence). CDR3 sequence reads: CASSLGTSGLDEQFF. CDR3 nucleotide sequence: TGTGCCAGCAGCTTAGGGACTAGCGGGTTGGATGAGCAGTTCTTC. The full variable domain, in which reference TRBV7-9 and TRBJ2-1 provide the parts outside the CDR3, is DTGVSQNPRHKITKRGQNVTFRCDPISEHNRLYWYRQTLGQGPEFLTYFQNEAQLEKSRLLSDRFSAERPKGSFSTLEIQRTEQGDSAMYLCASSLGTSGLDEQFFGPGTRLTVL.

The gene calls are TRBV12-2 and TRBJ2-7; the table's TRBD1 call for D was not verified on the DNA. TRBV12-2 is recorded as a pseudogene. CDR3 size: 11 residues. The CDR3 sequence: CASRLAGTGDF. Here the CDR3 DNA reads TGTGCAAGTCGCTTAGCCGGGACAGGTGACTTC.

V usage is TRBV6-1 and J usage is TRBJ2-6; D gene ambiguous. The CDR3 loop spans 15 amino acids. Trimming removed 6 bases from V and 1 base from J, with 10 bases in between. Germline V gives CDR1 MNHNS, CDR2 SASEGT. CDR3: CASSVMTSGANVLTF. DNA for the CDR3: TGTGCCAGCAGCGTCATGACTTCTGGGGCCAACGTCCTGACTTTC.

CDR3 nucleotides: TGTGCCAGCAGCTTGGAGGAAGGGGGCGCCGGAAACACCATATATTTT. Its protein is CASSLEEGGAGNTIYF. V gene TRBV5-5 combines with J gene TRBJ1-3; TRBD1 matches 7 bases. The CDR3 runs 16 residues. V was clipped by 0 bases and J by 4 bases; unmatched bases: 7. CDR1 and CDR2 (germline): SGHKS, YYEKEE (reference sequence).

In regard to this clone: The germline gene is not matched at one end of the junction; a read error may be the cause. The V gene is TRBV5-6, the J gene TRBJ1-1; the D is unclear. Germline CDR1 SGHDT, CDR2 YYEEEE. There are 14 residues in the CDR3. Written as DNA, the CDR3 is TGTGCCAGCAGCTTGGCTAGCGTGAACTCTGAAGCTTTCTTT. Encoded protein: CASSLASVNSEAFF.

V usage is TRBV30 and J usage is TRBJ1-1, with D hard to call. Germline values: CDR1 GTSNPN, CDR2 SVGIG (reference sequence). CDR3 length equals 14 residues. With 4 bases removed from V and 2 bases from J, the gap between germline ends came to 14 bases. The CDR3: CAWTTPTVNTEAFF. CDR3 nucleotide sequence: TGTGCCTGGACCACACCTACAGTTAACACTGAAGCTTTCTTT.

The J gene is TRBJ1-1, the V gene TRBV29-1; no clear D gene. This CDR3 contains 12 residues. CDR1 and CDR2 (germline): SQVTM, ANQGSEA. The ends were cut back, 5 bases at V and 2 bases at J, with 9 bases in the middle. CDR3 loop: CSVNMGNTEAFF. CDR3 bases: TGCAGCGTTAATATGGGTAACACTGAAGCTTTCTTT.